The text below deals with one T cell receptor beta chain. Its antigen remains unidentified. No base-level quality is on record; no much larger clone is a single base apart. The library was prepared using the immunoSEQ multiplex PCR assay. DNA from the cultured, isolated CD4+ T cells was subjected to TCR beta CDR3 sequencing. The published analysis was carried out like this. Non-productive TCR sequences were discarded, and reads were trimmed to the CDR3 region, with only CDR3s of 7 or more amino acids retained. The MANAFEST web app was used to identify antigen-specific clonotypes by comparing expansion in peptide wells with expansion in reference cultures. To count as positive, a clone had to show expansion at FDR<0.05 compared with the reference and with all other wells, an odds ratio above 5, and a frequency above 0.1% in two replicate wells. Clonotypes significantly expanded in SARS-CoV-2 spike wells and in at least one common cold coronavirus spike condition were defined as cross-reactive. CDR3 similarity was assessed by Levenshtein distance with the stringdist R package, and unrooted trees were built with ape in R 3.6.1. TCRdb re-hosts the immuneACCESS table, in-frame sequences only. Its copies lack some clones; in the studies checked, an unresolved V gene accounts for under half of them, and the cause for the rest is not known. D and trimming come from the DNA, and the V and J calls and clone size come from that table. The sample profile shows roughly 20,000 clones; approximately 70% of them were found once. The ten largest clones take up approximately 16% of the sample.

Ends trimmed: V by 6 bases, J by 6 bases; bases unmatched to a gene: 4. Taken from the germline V gene (reference sequence), the CDR1 and CDR2 loops are LNHDA and SQIVND. The CDR3 has 13 amino acids, counting the end cysteine and phenylalanine. Of all the DNA, just the CDR3 is kept, 39 bases in frame from base 1. In the ViraFEST assay, PBMC were stimulated with viral peptide pools, and TCR sequencing was then used to find antigen-specific CD4+ T cell clonotypes based on their expansion. After around 10 days of culture, CD4+ T cells were isolated with the EasySep CD4+ T cell isolation kit. The absence of prior SARS-CoV-2 infection in healthy vaccine recipients was confirmed by negative nucleocapsid antibodies before and after vaccination. Two million PBMC per well were cultured in IMDM with about 4.5% human AB serum, 10 IU/ml IL-2 and gentamicin, plus 10 ug/ml peptides. Half of the culture medium was replaced with fresh IL-2-containing medium on days 3 and 7. Unless noted otherwise, every peptide stimulation condition was grown in triplicate wells. Using Ficoll-Paque Plus gradient centrifugation, PBMC were separated from whole blood and then either used fresh or cryopreserved at -140C. The overlapping peptide pools covered the spike proteins of SARS-CoV-2 as well as those of the common cold coronaviruses HCoV-NL63, HCoV-OC43 and HCoV-229E. The QIAamp micro DNA kit was used to extract genomic DNA from the cultured CD4+ T cells.

The data are from a study of vaccination effects on CD4 cells after COVID-19 (dated by TCRdb to between 2021 and 2024). Background for the entire study: Participants received two doses of either the BNT162b2 or the mRNA-1273 mRNA SARS-CoV-2 vaccine. The Oncomine TCR Beta short-read assay on an Illumina iSeq 100 was used to sequence cultures from other donors in the study. The study compared SARS-CoV-2 spike-specific CD4+ TCR repertoires before and after mRNA vaccination in COVID-19 convalescent patients and infection-naive vaccine recipients. A total of over nine COVID-19 convalescent patients and a handful of SARS-CoV-2-naive healthy vaccine recipients were included in the full study.

Overall study results and their limits: Marked clonal contraction was observed in both infection-induced and vaccine-induced clones at late post-vaccination timepoints, consistent with waning T cell responses. Only a small number of convalescent patients were included, and no early post-infection timepoints were available, which limited the study. In healthy vaccine recipients, vaccine-induced clones were almost all SARS-CoV-2 mono-reactive, with only 1 of 255 cross-reactive with common cold coronaviruses.

This TCR derives from a human donor who received a COVID-19 vaccine. The chain links TRBV19 with TRBJ2-2; TRBD1 matches 7 bases in the middle. This specimen was CD4+ T cells from PBMCs cultured with HCoV-229E spike peptides, taken before COVID-19 vaccination. The intended sense of this specimen's cell subset or site label: HCoV-229E spike overlapping peptide pool stimulation. This receptor has the CDR3 CASRIDRAGELFF. Here is the DNA: TGTGCCAGTAGGATCGACAGGGCCGGGGAGCTGTTTTTT. The full variable domain, with segments outside the CDR3 supplied by the reference TRBV19 and TRBJ2-2 proteins, appears as DGGITQSPKYLFRKEGQNVTLSCEQNLNHDAMYWYRQDPGQGLRLIYYSQIVNDFQKGDIAEGYSVSREKKESFPLTVTSAQKNPTAFYLCASRIDRAGELFFGEGSRLTVL.